This T cell receptor (beta chain) was sequenced in a study of blood T cell repertoires in COVID-19. At the level of the study: Sample material is recorded as cDNA or gDNA derived from T cells, B-cell-depleted T cells, or PBMCs.

With 3 bases clipped from V and 5 bases from J, the junction kept 12 bases outside the gene matches. The length of the CDR3 is 16 residues. CDR1 and CDR2 from the germline V gene are SNHLY and FYNNEI. As originally analysed: Estimation of nucleated cell counts relied on the amplification of reference gene primers. The protocol was immunoSEQ multiplex PCR, while the TCRdb copy is restricted to in-frame clones and leaves out a portion. V and J calls and clone size are as listed in that table; D and trimming were resolved from the DNA. The repertoire holds around 290,000 clones, about 89% seen once, with about 4.6% in the top ten.

The V and J genes are TRBV2 and TRBJ2-5; TRBD1 aligns across 7 bases. This receptor was taken from a man aged 40-49 years with acute or convalescent COVID-19. Source material: peripheral blood. CDR3: CASSDPRRQGRETQYF. DNA of the CDR3: TGTGCCAGCAGTGACCCTCGTCGACAGGGACGGGAGACCCAGTACTTC.